What follows are 4 T cell receptor beta chains derived from one specimen sequenced in a study of blood T cells in healthy people across ages. Alongside a J-beta primer mix, a sample-barcoded 5' primer served in a second PCR lasting roughly 6 to 11 cycles. TCRdb recomputed calls from the 5' RACE reads with MiXCR, one row per CDR3 protein. The sample records approximately 900,000 distinct CDR3 sequences, about 27% being singletons. These data are also associated with another study on T cells of mothers and their children.

Sequenced input: blood. The receptors were gathered from a woman aged 40 to 50 in good health.

The chain links TRBV7-2 to TRBJ2-3; D unresolved. The CDR3 runs 12 residues. Germline V gives CDR1 SGHTA, CDR2 FQGNSA. The V end lost 3 bases, the J end lost 6 bases, and 7 bases lay between the germline ends. CDR3 nucleotides: TGTGCCAGCAGCTTTTTTTGGGATACGCAGTATTTT. Its translation is CASSFFWDTQYF.

A few counts support this clonotype. The genes are TRBV14 and TRBJ1-2, with unresolved D. V was pared by 3 bases and J by 3 bases, with 11 bases between. CDR3 length equals 14 residues. The germline CDR1 and CDR2 sequences are SGHDN and FVKESK. The CDR3 sequence is CASSHTSGDYGYTF. CDR3 nucleotide sequence: TGTGCCAGCAGCCATACCTCCGGCGACTATGGCTACACCTTC.

The sample holds many counts of this clonotype. This sequence joins TRBV20-1 and TRBJ1-5; no definite D call. Trimming shortened V by 1 base and J by 3 bases, and 13 bases separated the two germline ends. Germline CDR1 reads DFQATT; CDR2 reads SNEGSKA (reference sequence). The CDR3 runs to 15 residues. CDR3 protein: CSARVGAHPNQPQHF. The DNA for the CDR3 is TGCAGTGCTAGAGTGGGTGCCCACCCCAATCAGCCCCAGCATTTT.

The genes are TRBV19 and TRBJ1-5; D perhaps matches TRBD1 (6 bases). V lost 5 bases, J lost 5 bases, and 13 bases lay in between. CDR3 length: 14 amino acids. Germline assignment: CDR1 LNHDA and CDR2 SQIVND (reference sequence). The CDR3 nucleotides are TGTGCCAGTAGTGAGACAGGACTCTATCAGCCCCAGCATTTT. Translation gives CASSETGLYQPQHF. Filled out from reference TRBV19 and TRBJ1-5, the complete variable domain reads DGGITQSPKYLFRKEGQNVTLSCEQNLNHDAMYWYRQDPGQGLRLIYYSQIVNDFQKGDIAEGYSVSREKKESFPLTVTSAQKNPTAFYLCASSETGLYQPQHFGDGTRLSIL.